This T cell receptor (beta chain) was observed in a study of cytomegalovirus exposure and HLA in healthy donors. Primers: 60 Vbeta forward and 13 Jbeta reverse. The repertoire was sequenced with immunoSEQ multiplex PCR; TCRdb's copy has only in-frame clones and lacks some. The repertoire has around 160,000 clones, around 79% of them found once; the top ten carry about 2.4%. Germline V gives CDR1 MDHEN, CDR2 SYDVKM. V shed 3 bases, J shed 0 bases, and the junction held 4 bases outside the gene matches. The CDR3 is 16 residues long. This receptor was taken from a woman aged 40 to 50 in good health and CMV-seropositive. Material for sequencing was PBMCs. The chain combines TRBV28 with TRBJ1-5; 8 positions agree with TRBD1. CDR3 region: CASSFAGGGSNQPQHF. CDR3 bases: TGTGCCAGCAGTTTTGCAGGGGGCGGTAGCAATCAGCCCCAGCATTTT.